The rows below give T cell receptor beta chains drawn from one sample of a study of blood T cell repertoires in COVID-19. Here immunoSEQ multiplex PCR was the method, and the copy in TCRdb shows in-frame clones only, minus some. The sample has over 50,000 clones, 87% seen once; the top ten hold 5.5% to 8.5%. Sequenced material: peripheral blood. Receptors were obtained from a man in his sixties with acute or convalescent COVID-19. The CDR3 runs from the conserved cysteine through the conserved F or W. A D gene is named only where the DNA matches it firmly. Only some rows state a clone size, as once, few, many or a class for expanded clones.

size | D | J | V | CDR3 | DNA
NA | NA | TRBJ1-1 | TRBV14 | CASSHRGTPEAFF | TGTGCCAGCAGCCATAGGGGTACGCCTGAAGCTTTCTTT
NA | TRBD1 | TRBJ2-5 | TRBV24-1 | CATSDWQGAGETQYF | TGTGCCACCAGTGATTGGCAGGGGGCCGGAGAGACCCAGTACTTC
NA | NA | TRBJ1-4 | TRBV9 | CASSASAANEKLFF | TGTGCCAGCAGCGCTTCCGCGGCTAATGAAAAACTGTTTTTT
NA | NA | TRBJ1-2 | TRBV12-5 | CASGLDPTGKYYGYTF | TGTGCTAGTGGTTTGGACCCGACAGGCAAATACTATGGCTACACCTTC
NA | NA | TRBJ2-1 | TRBV25-1 | CASSELGGGDNEQFF | TGTGCCAGCAGTGAATTAGGAGGGGGGGACAATGAGCAGTTCTTC
NA | TRBD1 | TRBJ1-1 | TRBV6-4 | CASNLDRGRNTEAFF | TGTGCCAGCAACCTGGACAGGGGGCGGAACACTGAAGCTTTCTTT
NA | NA | TRBJ2-7 | TRBV25-1 | CASSEYADDTYEQYF | TGTGCCAGCAGTGAATATGCAGATGATACCTACGAGCAGTACTTC
NA | TRBD1 | TRBJ2-2 | TRBV5-1 | CASSSLDRGNTGELFF | TGCGCCAGCAGCTCGCTGGACAGGGGGAACACCGGGGAGCTGTTTTTT
NA | TRBD1 | TRBJ1-2 | TRBV5-1 | CASSSSDRGGYTF | TGCGCCAGCAGCTCCTCGGACAGGGGAGGCTACACCTTC
NA | NA | TRBJ2-4 | TRBV19 | CATGELKNIQYF | TGTGCCACCGGAGAACTAAAAAACATTCAGTACTTC
NA | NA | TRBJ2-3 | TRBV7-9 | CASSFGFASTDTQYF | TGTGCCAGCAGCTTTGGCTTCGCTAGCACAGATACGCAGTATTTT
NA | TRBD1 | TRBJ2-6 | TRBV5-4 | CASSEDRLSSGANVLTF | TGTGCCAGCAGCGAGGACAGGCTTAGCTCTGGGGCCAACGTCCTGACTTTC
NA | NA | TRBJ2-5 | TRBV6-2/TRBV6-3 | CASSYPETQYF | TGTGCCAGCAGTTACCCGGAGACCCAGTACTTC
few | NA | TRBJ2-1 | TRBV7-8 | CASSPPQGLGNNEQFF | TGTGCCAGCAGCCCACCCCAGGGGCTGGGAAACAATGAGCAGTTCTTC
NA | NA | TRBJ2-5 | TRBV9 | CASSVGGIRPETQYF | TGTGCCAGCAGCGTAGGGGGCATCAGGCCGGAGACCCAGTACTTC
NA | NA | TRBJ1-5 | TRBV30 | CAWSTVGSLNQPQHF | TGTGCCTGGAGTACAGTTGGCAGCCTTAATCAGCCCCAGCATTTT
once | NA | TRBJ2-1 | TRBV3-1/TRBV3-2 | CASSLRGGRSYNEQFF | TGTGCCAGCAGCCTAAGGGGGGGCCGGTCCTACAATGAGCAGTTCTTC
NA | NA | TRBJ1-1 | TRBV6-2/TRBV6-3 | CASSYGENTEAFF | TGTGCCAGCAGTTACGGAGAGAACACTGAAGCTTTCTTT
NA | NA | TRBJ2-7 | TRBV5-1 | CASSHDRYEQYF | TGCGCCAGCAGCCACGACAGATACGAGCAGTACTTC
NA | NA | TRBJ1-5 | TRBV11-2 | CASSLEGGGRQPQHF | TGTGCCAGCAGCTTAGAGGGGGGGGGTCGTCAGCCCCAGCATTTT
NA | TRBD2 | TRBJ2-5 | TRBV18 | CASSLLAGGETQYF | TGTGCCAGCTCACTACTAGCGGGGGGTGAGACCCAGTACTTC
NA | NA | TRBJ1-1 | TRBV6-2/TRBV6-3 | CASSSHDRMNTEAFF | TGTGCCAGCAGTTCCCACGACAGGATGAACACTGAAGCTTTCTTT
NA | TRBD1 | TRBJ1-2 | TRBV7-8 | CASSLEGQANYGYTF | TGTGCCAGCAGCTTAGAGGGACAGGCTAACTATGGCTACACCTTC
once | TRBD1 | TRBJ1-2 | TRBV7-2 | CASSTRTGGYGYTF | TGTGCCAGCAGCACCCGGACAGGGGGGTATGGCTACACCTTC
NA | NA | TRBJ2-3 | TRBV11-3 | CASSPNEPDTQYF | TGTGCCAGCAGCCCCAATGAGCCAGATACGCAGTATTTT
few | NA | TRBJ1-1 | TRBV4-1 | CASSQLFQGRAFF | TGCGCCAGCAGCCAACTCTTCCAGGGGAGAGCTTTCTTT
NA | NA | TRBJ2-7 | TRBV11-2 | CASSLEAGSSYEQYF | TGTGCCAGCAGCTTAGAGGCAGGAAGCTCCTACGAGCAGTACTTC
few | TRBD1 | TRBJ1-5 | TRBV13 | CASSLGQINQPQHF | TGTGCCAGCAGTTTGGGACAGATCAATCAGCCCCAGCATTTT
NA | NA | TRBJ2-7 | TRBV7-2 | CASSSPGQHYEQYF | TGTGCCAGCAGCTCACCGGGACAACACTACGAGCAGTACTTC
NA | NA | TRBJ1-2 | TRBV24-1 | CATSGPNNYGYTF | TGTGCCACCAGTGGTCCCAATAACTATGGCTACACCTTC
NA | NA | TRBJ1-6 | TRBV13 | CASSLARGSLHF | TGTGCCAGCAGCTTAGCCAGGGGATCCCTCCACTTT
NA | TRBD1 | TRBJ1-1 | TRBV24-1 | CATGGTGERPNTEAFF | TGTGCCACCGGAGGGACAGGAGAACGCCCGAACACTGAAGCTTTCTTT
NA | TRBD2 | TRBJ2-7 | TRBV9 | CASSVAPGLAYEQYF | TGTGCCAGCAGCGTAGCCCCGGGACTAGCCTACGAGCAGTACTTC
NA | NA | TRBJ1-6 | TRBV10-2 | CASSESLPGDGTLHF | TGCGCCAGCAGTGAGTCACTCCCAGGGGATGGCACCCTCCACTTT
NA | TRBD1 | TRBJ1-5 | TRBV3-1/TRBV3-2 | CASSQTRDRVNQPQHF | TGTGCCAGCAGCCAGACCCGGGACAGGGTGAATCAGCCCCAGCATTTT
NA | TRBD1 | TRBJ1-2 | TRBV27 | CASSFQDRGSGYTF | TGTGCCAGCAGTTTTCAAGACAGGGGTAGTGGCTACACCTTC
NA | TRBD2 | TRBJ2-7 | TRBV2 | CASSEGLAGPNEQYF | TGTGCCAGCAGTGAGGGTCTAGCGGGGCCTAACGAGCAGTACTTC
NA | TRBD1 | TRBJ2-7 | TRBV7-7 | CASSLAQGAGYEQYF | TGTGCTAGCAGCTTAGCGCAGGGGGCAGGTTACGAGCAGTACTTC
NA | TRBD1 | TRBJ1-2 | TRBV27 | CASSSGTANNYGYTF | TGTGCCAGCAGTTCCGGGACAGCTAATAACTATGGCTACACCTTC
NA | NA | TRBJ1-2 | TRBV19 | CASSPPGGRINYGYTF | TGTGCCAGTAGTCCCCCGGGGGGCAGGATCAACTATGGCTACACCTTC
NA | NA | TRBJ1-2 | TRBV7-2 | CASSLAGRSYGYTF | TGTGCCAGCAGCTTAGCAGGGAGGAGTTATGGCTACACCTTC
NA | NA | TRBJ1-2 | TRBV6-5 | CATGNYGYTF | TGTGCCACCGGGAACTATGGCTACACCTTC
NA | TRBD1 | TRBJ1-6 | TRBV6-6 | CASRDRALPLHF | TGTGCCAGCCGGGACAGAGCATTACCCCTCCACTTT
NA | TRBD1 | TRBJ2-7 | TRBV7-2 | CASSSGQGPPYEQYF | TGTGCCAGCAGCTCGGGACAGGGGCCACCCTACGAGCAGTACTTC
NA | NA | TRBJ2-3 | TRBV4-2 | CASSQDGPGNTQYF | TGTGCCAGCAGCCAAGATGGGCCTGGAAATACGCAGTATTTT
few | NA | TRBJ1-2 | TRBV27 | CASSLRASGSYGYTF | TGTGCCAGCAGTCTCCGGGCTTCGGGGAGCTATGGCTACACCTTC
NA | NA | TRBJ2-7 | TRBV7-8 | CASSLATGAYEQYF | TGTGCCAGCAGCTTGGCGACAGGTGCCTACGAGCAGTACTTC
few | TRBD2 | TRBJ2-2 | TRBV7-2 | CASSAHLAGVTGELFF | TGTGCCAGCAGCGCGCACCTAGCGGGGGTTACCGGGGAGCTGTTTTTT
once | NA | TRBJ1-1 | TRBV3-1/TRBV3-2 | CASSPRGGGGTEAFF | TGTGCCAGCAGCCCCAGAGGGGGGGGAGGCACTGAAGCTTTCTTT
few | TRBD1 | TRBJ1-1 | TRBV4-3 | CASSLTGARFPFF | TGCGCCAGCAGCCTAACAGGGGCCCGCTTCCCTTTCTTT
NA | NA | TRBJ1-1 | TRBV7-9 | CASSLARQMNTEAFF | TGTGCCAGCAGCTTAGCGAGACAGATGAACACTGAAGCTTTCTTT
NA | TRBD1 | TRBJ1-2 | TRBV4-2 | CASSQVGAGQEYGYTF | TGTGCCAGCAGCCAAGTAGGTGCGGGACAGGAATATGGCTACACCTTC
NA | TRBD2 | TRBJ2-3 | TRBV4-3 | CASSQEVAGASTDTQYF | TGCGCCAGCAGCCAAGAGGTAGCGGGAGCAAGCACAGATACGCAGTATTTT
NA | NA | TRBJ1-2 | TRBV29-1 | CSVDRPGFGGYTF | TGCAGCGTTGACAGACCAGGGTTCGGCGGCTACACCTTC
NA | TRBD1 | TRBJ1-1 | TRBV24-1 | CATKGTENTEAFF | TGTGCCACCAAGGGGACAGAGAACACTGAAGCTTTCTTT
once | NA | TRBJ1-5 | TRBV18 | CASSPVRGAGEQPQHF | TGTGCCAGCTCACCAGTGCGGGGTGCGGGTGAGCAGCCCCAGCATTTT
once | NA | TRBJ2-7 | TRBV3-1/TRBV3-2 | CASSQVLGVAHEQYF | TGTGCCAGCAGCCAAGTCCTAGGGGTAGCCCACGAGCAGTACTTC
NA | NA | TRBJ1-2 | TRBV30 | CAHGRGRGLMGYGYTF | TGTGCTCATGGACGAGGCCGGGGTTTGATGGGATATGGCTACACCTTC
NA | NA | TRBJ2-7 | TRBV5-1 | CASSLDGGGTYEQYF | TGCGCCAGCAGCCTTGACGGGGGAGGAACCTACGAGCAGTACTTC